Sequencing of this T cell receptor (beta chain) was carried out in a study of CD8 T cells in Susac syndrome. RNA amounts of about 0.5 to 1 ug underwent reverse transcription with random hexamers. Amplification of the TCR beta CDR3 was carried out by immunoSEQ multiplex PCR, which spanned a total of 54 Vbeta and 13 Jbeta segments. TCRdb re-called the immunoSEQ multiplex PCR reads through MiXCR, storing one row per CDR3 protein. This sample has around 200,000 distinct CDR3 sequences; roughly 94% occur once, and the top ten carry 0.082%. The authors sequenced TCR beta from blood CD8+ and CD4+ T cells. In the multiple sclerosis control group, patients were treatment-naive and had stable or active relapsing-remitting disease. TEMRA cells were FACS-enriched and CD8+ and CD4+ T cells negatively isolated. Germline V gene sequence: CDR1 SGHRS, CDR2 YFSETQ. This CDR3 region has 15 residues. Unmatched junction bases numbered 9, after V lost 3 bases and J lost 9 bases.

The specimen sequenced was CD4+ T cells from PBMCs. The chain carries TRBV5-1 and TRBJ2-1, with TRBD2 matching 10 bases. The TCR sequence derives from a human donor with multiple sclerosis. CDR3 DNA: TGCGCCAGCAGCTCCCAGCGGGGGGGCCCGCGTGAGCAGTTCTTC. Residues: CASSSQRGGPREQFF.